The 12 T cell receptor beta chains listed next were all sequenced from one sample in a study of spatial heterogeneity in lung cancer. Time point in this sample: sample taken at primary tumor resection. Unsorted tumor, nontumor lung tissue or cryopreserved PBMC supplied the whole RNA. TCRdb reprocessed the 5' RACE reads via MiXCR and lists one record per CDR3 protein. The sample includes around 89,000 distinct CDR3 sequences, roughly 12% of them seen just once. Sequences were derived from PBMCs, sampled at surgery. These receptor sequences come from a male donor with early-stage non-small cell lung cancer.

The chain has TRBV6-2 or TRBV6-3 and TRBJ2-3; no firm D call. Per the germline V gene, CDR1 is MNHEY and CDR2 is SVGEGT. This CDR3 contains 11 residues. V was clipped by 6 bases and J by 10 bases, with 11 bases between them. The CDR3: CASSPGAPQYF. CDR3 sequence (DNA): TGTGCCAGCAGCCCCGGCGCCCCGCAGTATTTT.

The rearrangement joins TRBV20-1 to TRBJ2-1, with 12 bases that match TRBD2. V lost 0 bases, J lost 9 bases, and 6 bases stayed unmatched. This CDR3 comprises 15 residues. Germline loops: CDR1 DFQATT, CDR2 SNEGSKA (reference sequence). CDR3: CSARERLAGEGEQFF. The CDR3 DNA reads TGCAGTGCTAGAGAACGACTAGCGGGAGAGGGTGAGCAGTTCTTC.

This clonotype was detected ten times or more. The chain uses TRBV12-3 or TRBV12-4 and TRBJ1-1, with 8 bases fitting TRBD1. The J segment lost 3 bases and the V segment lost 5 bases, leaving 8 bases of the junction unmatched. CDR3 length equals 15 residues. The CDR3 DNA reads as TGTGCCAGCAGTCCACCCGGGACAGGCTACACTGAAGCTTTCTTT. It yields the protein CASSPPGTGYTEAFF.

The chain recombines TRBV25-1 with TRBJ2-5; D remains unclear. V lost 3 bases to trimming and J lost 3 bases, with 8 bases between them. This CDR3 comprises 13 residues. Germline V gene lookup returns CDR1 MGHDK and CDR2 SYGVNS. CDR3 amino acids: CASSDSPKETQYF. For the CDR3, the DNA is TGTGCCAGCAGTGATTCCCCGAAAGAGACCCAGTACTTC.

The rearrangement uses TRBV2 and TRBJ2-7; TRBD1 is a possible D gene (5 bases). This CDR3 region has 15 residues. With 2 bases removed from V and 2 bases from J, the gap between germline ends came to 13 bases. Germline CDR1 and CDR2: SNHLY and FYNNEI. CDR3: CASSELRQGPYEQYF. The CDR3 nucleotides read TGTGCCAGCAGTGAACTCAGGCAGGGTCCCTACGAGCAGTACTTC.

CDR3 bases: TGTGCCAGCAGCCAAGCTTATGGTCCGGGCTACAATGAGCAGTTCTTC. The encoded protein is CASSQAYGPGYNEQFF. The chain employs TRBV3-1 and TRBJ2-1, with D hard to call. CDR1 and CDR2 (germline): LGHDT, YNNKEL (reference sequence). The germline V and J ends were trimmed by 1 base and 3 bases, with 13 bases remaining between them. The CDR3 loop spans 16 amino acids.

This clonotype has at least ten counts. The rearrangement joins TRBV7-3 to TRBJ2-2; D unresolved. Germline CDR1 and CDR2: SGHTA and FQGTGA. There are 14 residues in the CDR3. The germline V and J ends were trimmed by 1 base and 2 bases, with 5 bases remaining between them. The CDR3 protein is CASSLRGNTGELFF. CDR3 DNA sequence: TGTGCCAGCAGCTTAAGGGGTAACACCGGGGAGCTGTTTTTT.

This clonotype was seen at least ten times. The chain couples TRBV6-2 or TRBV6-3 to TRBJ2-3, with D uncertain. The CDR3 totals 16 residues. Germline-derived CDR1 and CDR2 are MNHEY and SVGEGT. V was clipped by 2 bases and J by 3 bases, with 15 bases between them. CDR3 region: CASSYHEEKGTDTQYF. In DNA, the CDR3 is TGTGCCAGCAGTTACCACGAAGAGAAGGGTACAGATACGCAGTATTTT.

This clonotype was observed at least ten times. The chain carries TRBV10-3 and TRBJ2-1, with D possibly called TRBD1 or TRBD2 (5 bases each). V was cut by 6 bases and J by 10 bases, with 13 bases left in between. CDR1 and CDR2 (germline): ENHRY, SYGVKD. The CDR3 totals 12 residues. The CDR3 coding sequence is TGTGCCATCAGGGGGACCTCCGGGGAGCAGTTCTTC. Its translation is CAIRGTSGEQFF.

The chain is built from TRBV27 and TRBJ2-3; D might be TRBD2 (6 bases). V shed 1 base and J shed 4 bases, with 9 bases lying between them. Germline V gene data show CDR1 as MNHEY and CDR2 as SMNVEV (reference sequence). This CDR3 spans 14 amino acids. CDR3 amino acids: CASSLWRGADTQYF. Written as DNA, the CDR3 is TGTGCCAGCAGTTTATGGCGGGGAGCAGATACGCAGTATTTT.

The table lists this clonotype with many counts. The chain is built from TRBV7-9 and TRBJ2-6; D gene unclear. The germline CDR1 and CDR2 sequences are SEHNR and FQNEAQ (reference sequence). This CDR3 region has 15 residues. Trimming removed 1 base from V and 2 bases from J, with 6 bases in between. CDR3 sequence reads: CASSLDSPGANVLTF. The DNA for the CDR3 is TGTGCCAGCAGCTTAGACTCGCCTGGGGCCAACGTCCTGACTTTC.

Ten or more counts support this clonotype. V and J are TRBV6-2 or TRBV6-3 and TRBJ2-7; 9 bases are a match to TRBD2. The CDR3 sequence is 14 residues long. The V gene's germline CDR1 is MNHEY and CDR2 SVGEGT. The trim removed 2 bases at V and 6 bases at J, leaving 5 bases unmatched. The CDR3 protein is CASSYDGTSSEQYF. DNA for the CDR3: TGTGCCAGCAGTTACGACGGGACTAGCAGCGAGCAGTACTTC.